One and the same sample provided the 19 T cell receptor beta chains below, sequenced in a study of cytomegalovirus exposure and HLA in healthy donors. The PCR used 60 Vbeta and 13 Jbeta primers. Here immunoSEQ multiplex PCR was the method, and the copy in TCRdb shows in-frame clones only, minus some. The table records 150,000 to 180,000 clones, approximately 80% of them present only once. Sequencing used PBMCs. All receptors derive from a man aged 25-40 years in good health and CMV-seropositive.

Regarding this clone: Germline is not matched at one junction end, which may reflect a read error. This rearrangement joins TRBV7-9 to TRBJ2-3; tentative D call: TRBD2 (7 bases). CDR1 SEHNR and CDR2 FQNEAQ come from the germline V gene (reference sequence). This CDR3 spans 15 amino acids. The CDR3 loop is CSSSKGGGITDTQYF. As DNA, the CDR3 is TGTTCCAGCAGCAAAGGGGGGGGGATCACAGATACGCAGTATTTT.

This chain connects TRBV11-2 to TRBJ2-5, with a possible D match to TRBD1 (8 bases). This CDR3 is built from 16 residues. The germline CDR1 and CDR2 sequences are SGHAT and FQNNGV. Trimming removed 2 bases at V and 5 bases at J, with 18 bases between. The CDR3 loop reads CASSLQRTGRGETQYF. CDR3 bases: TGTGCCAGCAGCTTACAGCGGACAGGGCGGGGGGAGACCCAGTACTTC.

This chain connects TRBV19 to TRBJ2-1; D gene ambiguous. CDR1 is LNHDA, CDR2 SQIVND, per germline (reference sequence). Trimming stripped 1 base from V and 6 bases from J, with 10 bases between. There are 14 residues in the CDR3. The DNA of the CDR3 is TGTGCCAGTAGTATAGTTCACAGAAGCAATGAGCAGTTCTTC. Translating gives CASSIVHRSNEQFF.

This clone was detected a few times. The chain links TRBV28 to TRBJ2-7, with D possibly being TRBD1 (6 bases). The CDR3 contains 16 residues. Trimming took 5 bases from V and 5 from J, leaving 22 bases between them. CDR1 is MDHEN and CDR2 is SYDVKM in the germline V gene. CDR3 amino acids: CASSGPQGSYGDEQYF. The CDR3 nucleotides are TGTGCCAGCAGTGGGCCCCAGGGGAGTTATGGGGACGAGCAGTACTTC.

Concerning this clone itself: The junction departs from germline at one end; a sequencing error may be responsible. The CDR3, as DNA: TGTTCCAGCAGCCCCTTGGGACAGACAGGGAATGAAAAACTGTTTTTT. This translates into CSSSPLGQTGNEKLFF. This chain uses TRBV7-9 with TRBJ1-4; 7 bases align to TRBD1. Per germline, CDR1 SEHNR and CDR2 FQNEAQ (reference sequence). The CDR3 is 16 amino acids.

This chain links TRBV9 with TRBJ2-7; D unclear. The ends were cut back, 1 base at V and 6 bases at J, with 17 bases in the middle. Looked up from germline, CDR1 is SGDLS and CDR2 is YYNGEE. CDR3 length equals 15 residues. The CDR3 region is CASSVSDSKVGEQYF. The CDR3, as DNA: TGTGCCAGCAGCGTAAGTGACTCTAAAGTCGGCGAGCAGTACTTC.

This chain uses TRBV5-1 with TRBJ2-1, with TRBD2 matching 11 bases. The CDR3 is 15 amino acids. The junction had 4 bases not matched to a gene; V was cut back by 0 bases and J by 8 bases. Germline V lookup: CDR1 SGHRS, CDR2 YFSETQ. Written as DNA, the CDR3 is TGCGCCAGCAGCTTGGATACTAGCGGGAGCCATGAGCAGTTCTTC. It yields the protein CASSLDTSGSHEQFF.

This clone was picked up one time. V usage is TRBV28 and J usage is TRBJ2-1, with 8 bases fitting TRBD2. Trimming took 7 bases from V and 6 from J; bases not matched to a gene: 8. The CDR3 spans 14 residues. Germline V CDR1 and CDR2: MDHEN, SYDVKM. The CDR3 nucleotides are TGTGCCAGCAAGGAGGGCGGGGGGCCCAATGAGCAGTTCTTC. Translated, it gives CASKEGGGPNEQFF. Looking up the rest from reference TRBV28 and TRBJ2-1 gives the full variable domain: DVKVTQSSRYLVKRTGEKVFLECVQDMDHENMFWYRQDPGLGLRLIYFSYDVKMKEKGDIPEGYSVSREKKERFSLILESASTNQTSMYLCASKEGGGPNEQFFGPGTRLTVL.

This rearrangement joins TRBV5-1 to TRBJ2-5; maybe TRBD1 (6 bases). V was clipped by 2 bases and J by 2 bases, with 10 bases between them. Per the germline V gene, CDR1 is SGHRS and CDR2 is YFSETQ. There are 14 residues in the CDR3. CDR3 amino acids: CASSLGQLQETQYF. The CDR3 bases are TGCGCCAGCAGCTTAGGACAGCTGCAAGAGACCCAGTACTTC. The variable domain in full, with the rest retrieved from reference TRBV5-1 and TRBJ2-5, is KAGVTQTPRYLIKTRGQQVTLSCSPISGHRSVSWYQQTPGQGLQFLFEYFSETQRNKGNFPGRFSGRQFSNSRSEMNVSTLELGDSALYLCASSLGQLQETQYFGPGTRLLVL.

V usage is TRBV28 and J usage is TRBJ2-7; 9 nucleotides line up with TRBD1. The CDR3 is 14 amino acids. CDR1 is MDHEN, CDR2 SYDVKM, per germline. V was clipped by 6 bases and J by 6 bases; unmatched bases: 9. The CDR3 DNA follows: TGTGCCAGCAGCCGCCACAGGGGGCGCGGCGAGCAGTACTTC. Protein product: CASSRHRGRGEQYF.

V usage is TRBV10-3 and J usage is TRBJ2-7, with D perhaps matching TRBD2 (6 bases). This CDR3 has 15 residues. Trimming removed 5 bases from V and 7 bases from J, with 21 bases in between. Per germline, CDR1 ENHRY and CDR2 SYGVKD. This CDR3 is CAISPDLGTSREQYF. The CDR3, as DNA: TGTGCCATCAGTCCGGATCTTGGGACTTCTCGGGAGCAGTACTTC.

This chain links TRBV15 with TRBJ2-2; D is uncertain. Per the germline V gene, CDR1 is LNHNV and CDR2 is YYDKDF (reference sequence). This CDR3 is built from 14 residues. V lost 4 bases, J lost 0 bases, and 6 bases lay in between. This chain's CDR3 is CATSKDSNTGELFF. As DNA, the CDR3 is TGTGCCACCAGCAAAGACTCGAACACCGGGGAGCTGTTTTTT. Full variable domain (missing parts from reference TRBV15 and TRBJ2-2): DAMVIQNPRYQVTQFGKPVTLSCSQTLNHNVMYWYQQKSSQAPKLLFHYYDKDFNNEADTPDNFQSRRPNTSFCFLDIRSPGLGDTAMYLCATSKDSNTGELFFGEGSRLTVL.

The rearrangement links TRBV30 to TRBJ1-1; 8 bases are shared with TRBD1. The CDR3 has 18 residues. The ends lost 3 bases at V and 9 bases at J; junction bases unmatched: 24. The V gene's germline CDR1 is GTSNPN and CDR2 SVGIG (reference sequence). The CDR3 sequence: CAWSGLRTGRSDVSKAFF. The DNA of the CDR3 is TGTGCCTGGAGCGGATTACGGACAGGGCGATCCGACGTAAGCAAAGCTTTCTTT.

V is TRBV5-6 and J is TRBJ1-1; D possibly corresponds to TRBD1 (5 bases). Between the trimmed V and J ends, which lost 1 base and 0 bases, there was a span of 10 bases. There are 15 residues in the CDR3. CDR1 is SGHDT, CDR2 YYEEEE, per germline. CDR3 in DNA: TGTGCCAGCAGCTTGATCAGGGCCATGAACACTGAAGCTTTCTTT. Translated: CASSLIRAMNTEAFF.

This chain joins TRBV4-2 and TRBJ2-3, with 8 bases fitting TRBD1. In germline, CDR1 is LGHNA, CDR2 YNFKEQ. The CDR3 runs 19 residues. Unmatched junction bases numbered 19, after V lost 0 bases and J lost 8 bases. In DNA form, the CDR3 reads TGTGCCAGCAGCCAAGATTCCTTAAAGGACAGGGCCCCCTCCAGTACGCAGTATTTT. It translates to CASSQDSLKDRAPSSTQYF.

This clone showed up just a few times. The rearrangement uses TRBV29-1 and TRBJ2-1, with TRBD2 matching 11 bases. In germline, CDR1 is SQVTM, CDR2 ANQGSEA. CDR3 size: 14 residues. Unmatched junction bases numbered 5, after V lost 2 bases and J lost 8 bases. The CDR3 protein is CSVELAGGFDEQFF. CDR3 nucleotides: TGCAGCGTTGAACTAGCGGGAGGTTTCGATGAGCAGTTCTTC.

This sequence joins TRBV28 and TRBJ2-5; TRBD1 is a possible D gene (5 bases). V gave up 7 bases and J gave up 0 bases, with 27 bases separating them. CDR1 MDHEN and CDR2 SYDVKM come from the germline V gene. The CDR3 is 19 amino acids. This chain's CDR3 is CASIPTVGLGPQYQETQYF. The CDR3 nucleotides read TGTGCCAGCATTCCTACCGTCGGGTTGGGGCCCCAATACCAAGAGACCCAGTACTTC.

The V and J genes are TRBV27 and TRBJ2-1, with TRBD2 matching over 14 bases. The CDR3 runs 15 residues. V lost 7 bases and J lost 9; bases outside the gene matches: 8. Germline CDR1 is MNHEY and CDR2 is SMNVEV (reference sequence). The CDR3 reads CASTLTSGRAGEQFF. For the CDR3, the DNA is TGTGCCAGCACCCTGACTAGCGGGAGGGCCGGTGAGCAGTTCTTC.

Points on this clone: The germline gene is not matched at one end of the junction; a read error may be the cause. CDR3: CASSASGGETQYF. The CDR3, as DNA: TGTGCTAGCAGCGCAAGCGGGGGAGAGACCCAGTACTTC. This chain joins TRBV7-7 and TRBJ2-5; the match to TRBD2 covers 8 bases. Germline assignment: CDR1 SSHAT and CDR2 FNYEAQ (reference sequence). This CDR3 is built from 13 residues.